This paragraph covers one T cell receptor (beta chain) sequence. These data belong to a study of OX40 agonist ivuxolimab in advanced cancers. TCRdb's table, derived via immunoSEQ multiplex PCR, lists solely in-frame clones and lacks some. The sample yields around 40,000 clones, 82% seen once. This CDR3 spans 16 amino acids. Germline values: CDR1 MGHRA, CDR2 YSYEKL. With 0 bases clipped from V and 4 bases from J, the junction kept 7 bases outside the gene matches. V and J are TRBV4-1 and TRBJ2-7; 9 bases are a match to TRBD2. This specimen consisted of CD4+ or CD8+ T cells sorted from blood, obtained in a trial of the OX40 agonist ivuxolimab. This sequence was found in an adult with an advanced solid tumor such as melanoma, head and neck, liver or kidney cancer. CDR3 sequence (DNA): TGCGCCAGCAGCCAAGATTGGGCTAGCGGGGCATACGAGCAGTACTTC. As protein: CASSQDWASGAYEQYF.